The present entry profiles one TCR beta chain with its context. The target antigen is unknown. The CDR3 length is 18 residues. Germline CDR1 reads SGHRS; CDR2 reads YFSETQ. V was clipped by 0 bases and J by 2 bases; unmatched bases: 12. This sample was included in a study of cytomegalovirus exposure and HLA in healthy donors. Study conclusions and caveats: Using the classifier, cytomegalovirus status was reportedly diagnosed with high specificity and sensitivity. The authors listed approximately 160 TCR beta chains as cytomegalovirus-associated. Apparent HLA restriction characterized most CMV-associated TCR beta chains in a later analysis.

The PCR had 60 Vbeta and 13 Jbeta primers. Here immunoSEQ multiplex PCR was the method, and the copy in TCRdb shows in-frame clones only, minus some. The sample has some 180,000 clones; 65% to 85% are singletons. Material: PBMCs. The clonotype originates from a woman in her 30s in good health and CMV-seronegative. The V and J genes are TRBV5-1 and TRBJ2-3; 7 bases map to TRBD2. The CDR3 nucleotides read TGCGCCAGCAGCTTGGCCTTGGGTAGCGGGTATCTCACAGATACGCAGTATTTT. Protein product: CASSLALGSGYLTDTQYF. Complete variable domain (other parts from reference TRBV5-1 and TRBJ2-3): KAGVTQTPRYLIKTRGQQVTLSCSPISGHRSVSWYQQTPGQGLQFLFEYFSETQRNKGNFPGRFSGRQFSNSRSEMNVSTLELGDSALYLCASSLALGSGYLTDTQYFGPGTRLTVL.